Listed below are T cell receptor beta chains from one sample, sequenced in a study of beta chain features in type 1 diabetes. Assay used: immunoSEQ multiplex PCR; TCRdb lists only in-frame clones, some missing. The sample holds under 850,000 clones, roughly 13% seen once. Sequencing used naive CD4+ T cells from blood. Receptor source: a man aged 18 to 29 with type 1 diabetes. Both conserved end residues are part of each CDR3. The D gene is left open where the match is weak. Not every row has a clone size; where given, it reads once, few, many or a size class.

j_call clone_size cdr3_length d_call v_call cdr3_aa cdr3_nt
TRBJ1-4 once 18 NA TRBV7-9 CASSHPLGRIATNEKLFF TGTGCCAGCAGCCATCCGCTCGGGCGAATCGCAACTAATGAAAAACTGTTTTTT
TRBJ2-7 few 16 NA TRBV6-6 CASSYSQGGVVYEQYF TGTGCCAGCAGTTACTCCCAGGGCGGGGTCGTCTACGAGCAGTACTTC
TRBJ1-2 NA 17 TRBD1 TRBV14 CASSHLPGQGSGYGYTF TGTGCCAGCAGCCACCTACCGGGACAGGGGAGCGGCTATGGCTACACCTTC
TRBJ2-2 few 16 TRBD1 TRBV11-2 CASSITGGDNTGELFF TGTGCCAGCAGCATCACAGGGGGTGATAACACCGGGGAGCTGTTTTTT
TRBJ2-2 NA 16 NA TRBV7-8 CASSLAEGWNTGELFF TGTGCCAGCAGCTTAGCTGAAGGGTGGAACACCGGGGAGCTGTTTTTT
TRBJ2-2 NA 13 NA TRBV6-5 CASSYPGTGELFF TGTGCCAGCAGTTACCCGGGCACCGGGGAGCTGTTTTTT
TRBJ1-6 NA 13 NA TRBV27 CASSSLEDSPLHF TGTGCCAGCAGTTCGCTAGAGGATTCACCCCTCCACTTT
TRBJ1-6 NA 15 NA TRBV6-5 CASSYSRVMDSPLHF TGTGCCAGCAGTTACTCGAGGGTGATGGATTCACCCCTCCACTTT
TRBJ1-4 few 16 TRBD1 TRBV19 CASSGTGGGLDEKLFF TGTGCCAGCTCCGGGACAGGGGGCGGTTTGGATGAAAAACTGTTTTTT
TRBJ1-1 few 14 NA TRBV6-1 CASSEVYMNTEAFF TGTGCCAGCAGTGAAGTCTACATGAACACTGAAGCTTTCTTT
TRBJ2-7 once 13 NA TRBV6-5 CASSSGAVHEQYF TGTGCCAGCAGTTCCGGGGCCGTGCACGAGCAGTACTTC
TRBJ1-2 NA 14 NA TRBV6-5 CASTKEIQGSGYTF TGTGCCAGCACAAAAGAGATACAGGGAAGTGGCTACACCTTC
TRBJ1-5 few 16 NA TRBV7-9 CASSLGQTYSNQPQHF TGTGCCAGCAGCTTAGGGCAGACCTATAGCAATCAGCCCCAGCATTTT
TRBJ2-1 NA 16 TRBD1 TRBV14 CASSQVPGTGVNEQFF TGTGCCAGCAGCCAAGTTCCCGGGACAGGGGTCAATGAGCAGTTCTTC
TRBJ2-5 NA 14 TRBD1 TRBV25-1 CASSEPGQQETQYF TGTGCCAGCAGTGAACCGGGACAGCAAGAGACCCAGTACTTC
TRBJ2-7 few 15 TRBD1 TRBV9 CASSVEGQGFAEQYF TGTGCCAGCAGCGTTGAGGGACAGGGTTTCGCCGAGCAGTACTTC
TRBJ2-1 few 13 NA TRBV7-9 CASSLTSYNEQFF TGTGCCAGCAGCCTTACCAGCTACAATGAGCAGTTCTTC
TRBJ1-4 NA 13 NA TRBV5-8 CASSWGTDEKLFF TGTGCCAGCAGTTGGGGGACCGATGAAAAACTGTTTTTT
TRBJ1-2 NA 13 TRBD1 TRBV29-1 CSVDDRATAGYTF TGCAGCGTTGACGACAGGGCTACGGCTGGCTACACCTTC
TRBJ2-5 NA 13 NA TRBV10-3 CAISEPGAETQYF TGTGCCATCAGTGAACCGGGGGCAGAGACCCAGTACTTC
TRBJ2-5 few 11 NA TRBV20-1 CSAILQETQYF TGCAGTGCCATACTTCAAGAGACCCAGTACTTC
TRBJ1-2 NA 14 TRBD1 TRBV18 CASSPGQAPGGYTF TGTGCCAGCTCACCCGGACAGGCCCCGGGTGGCTACACCTTC
TRBJ2-1 few 16 TRBD1 TRBV7-9 CASSLGGTGGISEQFF TGTGCCAGCAGCTTAGGGGGGACAGGTGGGATCAGTGAGCAGTTCTTC
TRBJ2-7 NA 15 TRBD2 TRBV7-9 CASILSGGEIYEQYF TGTGCCAGCATTCTTAGCGGGGGAGAGATTTACGAGCAGTACTTC
TRBJ1-5 NA 12 NA TRBV30 CACSTQNQPQHF TGTGCCTGTTCTACACAGAATCAGCCCCAGCATTTT
TRBJ2-1 few 15 NA TRBV7-3 CASSLTSGTYNEQFF TGTGCCAGCAGCTTAACTTCCGGGACGTACAATGAGCAGTTCTTC
TRBJ2-1 many 13 NA TRBV30 CAWSPLGESEQFF TGTGCCTGGAGTCCGCTAGGGGAATCCGAGCAGTTCTTC
TRBJ2-2 few 14 TRBD1 TRBV29-1 CSVTYRGDTGELFF TGCAGCGTGACTTACAGGGGTGACACCGGGGAGCTGTTTTTT
TRBJ1-1 NA 14 NA TRBV6-4 CASSPSVATTEAFF TGTGCCAGCAGTCCCAGTGTGGCGACGACTGAAGCTTTCTTT
TRBJ2-5 NA 14 NA TRBV28 CASSGGPLQETQYF TGTGCCAGCAGTGGGGGGCCACTTCAAGAGACCCAGTACTTC
TRBJ1-1 few 14 NA TRBV25-1 CASRGQGMNTEAFF TGTGCCAGCCGGGGGCAGGGGATGAACACTGAAGCTTTCTTT
TRBJ2-7 NA 13 TRBD1 TRBV28 CASGSGTDYEQYF TGTGCCAGCGGCTCCGGGACAGATTACGAGCAGTACTTC
TRBJ2-3 NA 14 NA TRBV9 CASSVVGVIDTQYF TGTGCCAGCAGCGTAGTGGGGGTGATAGATACGCAGTATTTT
TRBJ1-5 NA 14 TRBD1 TRBV4-1 CASSTTGVNQPQHF TGCGCCAGCAGCACAACAGGGGTTAATCAGCCCCAGCATTTT
TRBJ1-2 few 15 TRBD1 TRBV9 CASSVGDRGTAGYTF TGTGCCAGCAGCGTAGGAGACAGGGGGACAGCAGGCTACACCTTC
TRBJ1-2 NA 13 NA TRBV27 CASSLSGYYGYTF TGTGCCAGCAGTTTATCGGGGTATTATGGCTACACCTTC
TRBJ2-7 NA 14 TRBD1 TRBV28 CASSPGDRTYEQYF TGTGCCAGTAGTCCCGGGGACAGAACCTACGAGCAGTACTTC
TRBJ2-7 few 14 TRBD1 TRBV5-1 CASSPGQGAYEQYF TGCGCCAGCAGCCCGGGACAGGGAGCCTACGAGCAGTACTTC
TRBJ1-6 NA 16 NA TRBV7-8 CASSLTRAGAQTPLHF TGTGCCAGCAGCTTAACTCGCGCAGGGGCACAAACTCCCCTCCACTTT
TRBJ2-2 few 18 NA TRBV4-1 CASSQGSGGGGDTGELFF TGCGCCAGCAGCCAAGGATCGGGGGGCGGAGGGGACACCGGGGAGCTGTTTTTT
TRBJ1-2 few 16 NA TRBV6-6 CASSHISARGVYGYTF TGTGCCAGCAGTCACATTTCGGCGAGGGGTGTCTATGGCTACACCTTC
TRBJ1-2 NA 15 NA TRBV7-2 CASSYWAGIRDGYTF TGTGCCAGCAGCTATTGGGCCGGGATCCGAGACGGCTACACCTTC
TRBJ2-7 few 14 NA TRBV5-1 CASSLAGQHYEQYF TGCGCCAGCAGCTTGGCCGGACAGCACTACGAGCAGTACTTC
TRBJ2-5 few 15 NA TRBV4-2 CASSQDQGEVGTQYF TGTGCCAGCAGCCAAGATCAAGGGGAGGTTGGGACCCAGTACTTC